This TCR beta chain was captured in a study of cytomegalovirus exposure and HLA in healthy donors. Whole-study findings and limits: In a later analysis, HLA-associated beta chains showed higher expansion and lower generation probabilities than comparable chains.

This clone was recorded only once. Its antigen is not identified. The V and J ends lost 1 base and 1 base respectively, with 11 bases between them. CDR1 and CDR2 from the germline V gene are LGHNA and YNFKEQ. The CDR3 has 15 amino acids. Researchers ran the PCR with 60 Vbeta and 13 Jbeta primers. Some clones are missing from TCRdb's copy, which holds only in-frame ones; the method was immunoSEQ multiplex PCR. The table records roughly 140,000 clones, approximately 80% of them present only once. The sequencing input was PBMCs. J is TRBJ2-7 and V is TRBV4-2; tentatively, D is TRBD2 (5 bases). The TCR originated in a woman between 40 and 50 years old in good health and CMV-seronegative. The CDR3 nucleotides read TGTGCCAGCAGCCAAGTGGACTGGCTGTCCTACGAGCAGTACTTC. This codes for CASSQVDWLSYEQYF.